The 2 T cell receptor beta chains given below trace back to one sample, sequenced in a study of blood T cell repertoires in COVID-19 (dated by TCRdb to about 2020). Library construction relied on the immunoSEQ multiplex PCR assay. Imported from immuneACCESS, the table was reduced by TCRdb to in-frame sequences with V and J called. These copies leave out some clones; in studies compared against another copy, an unresolved V gene accounts for under half, and the cause of the remainder is not known. The sample data list about 380,000 clones, and 85% of these were observed just once. More than 3% of the sample lies in the top ten. Sequencing was done on a sample of peripheral blood. The receptors originated from a woman younger than 30 with acute or convalescent COVID-19.

This clone has at least ten counts. The chain is built from TRBV7-3 and TRBJ2-6; a possible D gene is TRBD1 (6 bases). V lost 2 bases, J lost 2 bases, and 10 bases lay in between. The CDR3 runs 16 residues. CDR1 and CDR2 from the germline V gene are SGHTA and FQGTGA. The CDR3 DNA follows: TGTGCCAGCAGCTTAGGTCCAGGGGCTGGGGCCAACGTCCTGACTTTC. Amino acid sequence: CASSLGPGAGANVLTF. Combining the CDR3 with reference TRBV7-3 and TRBJ2-6 gives the whole variable domain GAGVSQTPSNKVTEKGKYVELRCDPISGHTALYWYRQSLGQGPEFLIYFQGTGAADDSGLPNDRFFAVRPEGSVSTLKIQRTERGDSAVYLCASSLGPGAGANVLTFGAGSRLTVL.

This sequence joins TRBV4-1 and TRBJ1-5; a possible D gene is TRBD1 (6 bases). The V and J ends lost 2 bases and 6 bases respectively, with 14 bases between them. CDR3 size: 15 residues. The germline CDR1 and CDR2 sequences are MGHRA and YSYEKL. The CDR3 sequence: CASSQPGRGTQPQHF. Written as DNA, the CDR3 is TGCGCCAGCAGCCAACCCGGCAGGGGAACTCAGCCCCAGCATTTT.